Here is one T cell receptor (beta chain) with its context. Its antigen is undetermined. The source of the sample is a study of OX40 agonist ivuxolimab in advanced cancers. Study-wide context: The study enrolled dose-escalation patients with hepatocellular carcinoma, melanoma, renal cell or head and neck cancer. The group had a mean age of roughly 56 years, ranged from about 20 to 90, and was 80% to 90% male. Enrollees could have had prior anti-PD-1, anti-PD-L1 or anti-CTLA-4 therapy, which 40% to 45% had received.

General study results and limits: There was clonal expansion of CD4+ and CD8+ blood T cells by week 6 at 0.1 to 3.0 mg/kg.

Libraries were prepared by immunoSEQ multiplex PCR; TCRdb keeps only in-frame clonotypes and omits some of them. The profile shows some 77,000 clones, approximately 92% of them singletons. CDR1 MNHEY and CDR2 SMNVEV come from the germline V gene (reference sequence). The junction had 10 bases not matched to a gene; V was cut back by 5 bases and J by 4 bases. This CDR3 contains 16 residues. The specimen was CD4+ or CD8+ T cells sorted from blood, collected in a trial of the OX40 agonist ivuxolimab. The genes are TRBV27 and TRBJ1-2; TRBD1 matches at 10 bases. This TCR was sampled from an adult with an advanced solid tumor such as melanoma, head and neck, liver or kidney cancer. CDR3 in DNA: TGTGCCAGCAGTCCCCCCGGGACAGGGGATGTCTATGGCTACACCTTC. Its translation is CASSPPGTGDVYGYTF.